One and the same sample provided the 13 T cell receptor beta chains below, sequenced in a study of CD8+CD57+ T cells in acquired aplastic anemia. Patients sequenced had flow cytometry evidence of CD8+CD57+ cell expansion. TCR beta VDJ and CDR3 profiles were obtained from a genomic DNA template. TCRdb processed the reads anew with MiXCR; each CDR3 protein has one entry. The sample carries 150,000 to 180,000 distinct CDR3 sequences, approximately 52% recorded once. The sample was sorted CD4+, CD8+, or CD8+CD57+ T cells (not recorded which) from PBMCs. These receptor sequences come from a human donor with aplastic anemia.

This clonotype was recorded a few times. J is TRBJ1-5 and V is TRBV4-1; D may be TRBD1 (6 bases). Germline lookup yields CDR1 MGHRA and CDR2 YSYEKL. Between the trimmed V and J ends, which lost 0 bases and 0 bases, there was a span of 18 bases. The CDR3 sequence is 19 residues long. CDR3 in amino acids: CASSQDPPWTEYSNQPQHF. In DNA, the CDR3 is TGCGCCAGCAGCCAAGATCCTCCTTGGACAGAATATAGCAATCAGCCCCAGCATTTT.

The chain carries TRBV7-3 and TRBJ1-1; D is ambiguous. The V and J ends lost 2 bases and 3 bases respectively, with 7 bases between them. The CDR3 is made up of 13 amino acids. CDR1 and CDR2 from the germline V gene are SGHTA and FQGTGA. This chain's CDR3 is CASSLSLDTEAFF. CDR3 in DNA: TGTGCCAGCAGCTTATCCTTGGACACTGAAGCTTTCTTT.

The chain links TRBV18 to TRBJ1-4; D might be TRBD1 (5 bases). Germline CDR1 KGHSH, CDR2 LQKENI. Trimming took 6 bases from V and 0 from J, leaving 11 bases between them. The CDR3 runs 15 residues. CDR3 sequence: CASSLGDATNEKLFF. The CDR3 DNA sequence: TGTGCCAGCTCCCTAGGGGATGCAACTAATGAAAAACTGTTTTTT.

This chain connects TRBV11-3 to TRBJ1-1; D is unclear. V lost 1 base to trimming and J lost 2 bases, with 8 bases between them. The germline gives CDR1 SGHNT, CDR2 YENEEA. The CDR3 has 14 residues. The CDR3 nucleotides are TGTGCCAGCAGCTTAGGGGGAATAAACACTGAAGCTTTCTTT. Translating gives CASSLGGINTEAFF.

This sequence joins TRBV5-6 and TRBJ1-1; possibly TRBD1 for D (5 bases). CDR1 and CDR2 from the germline V gene are SGHDT and YYEEEE. The CDR3 has 14 residues. Trimming pared 4 bases from V and 1 base from J, leaving 11 bases between. CDR3 DNA sequence: TGTGCCAGCAGCCCCTACAGGACGAACACTGAAGCTTTCTTT. It yields the protein CASSPYRTNTEAFF. Together with reference TRBV5-6 and TRBJ1-1, the CDR3 gives the full variable domain: DAGVTQSPTHLIKTRGQQVTLRCSPKSGHDTVSWYQQALGQGPQFIFQYYEEEERQRGNFPDRFSGHQFPNYSSELNVNALLLGDSALYLCASSPYRTNTEAFFGQGTRLTVV.

This sequence joins TRBV29-1 and TRBJ1-5; tentatively, D is TRBD1 (6 bases). CDR1 and CDR2 (germline): SQVTM, ANQGSEA. The V end lost 7 bases, the J end lost 3 bases, and 16 bases lay between the germline ends. CDR3 length: 14 amino acids. The CDR3 here is CSARWTVTNQPQHF. CDR3 bases: TGCAGCGCCCGATGGACAGTCACCAATCAGCCCCAGCATTTT.

The V gene is TRBV4-1, the J gene TRBJ2-1; 7 nucleotides align to TRBD2. This CDR3 is built from 16 residues. V lost 0 bases to trimming and J lost 6 bases; unmatched junction nucleotides: 8. CDR1 and CDR2 from the germline V gene are MGHRA and YSYEKL. CDR3 sequence (DNA): TGCGCCAGCAGCCAAGAATTAGCGGGCAGTTTCAATGAGCAGTTCTTC. Its protein product is CASSQELAGSFNEQFF.

The V and J genes are TRBV19 and TRBJ2-7; D is uncertain. CDR3 size: 15 residues. V was trimmed by 6 bases and J by 4 bases, leaving 19 bases between them. Germline lookup yields CDR1 LNHDA and CDR2 SQIVND (reference sequence). CDR3 in amino acids: CASSLTELGEYEQYF. The CDR3 coding sequence is TGTGCCAGTAGCCTGACCGAACTTGGTGAATACGAGCAGTACTTC.

This clonotype came up many times. V usage is TRBV14 and J usage is TRBJ2-7, with D maybe TRBD2 (6 bases). Trimming cost V 1 base and J 7 bases, with 14 bases left between them. The CDR3 has 14 residues. Germline CDR1 and CDR2: SGHDN and FVKESK. CDR3 sequence: CASSQVQRAKEQYF. Here the CDR3 DNA reads TGTGCCAGCAGCCAAGTCCAGCGGGCGAAAGAGCAGTACTTC.

V and J are TRBV2 and TRBJ2-3; possibly TRBD1 for D (7 bases). V was trimmed by 3 bases and J by 4 bases, leaving 11 bases between them. Germline-derived CDR1 and CDR2 are SNHLY and FYNNEI. The CDR3 is 14 residues long. The CDR3 protein is CASSDRGVADTQYF. CDR3 DNA sequence: TGTGCCAGCAGTGACAGGGGGGTCGCAGATACGCAGTATTTT.

The rearrangement joins TRBV11-2 to TRBJ1-1, with D tentatively TRBD1 (5 bases). Trimming left V 1 base short and J 4 bases short, with 7 bases between. This CDR3 contains 13 residues. CDR1 and CDR2 (germline): SGHAT, FQNNGV. CDR3 in amino acids: CASSLAGRTEAFF. In DNA form, the CDR3 reads TGTGCCAGCAGCTTAGCAGGGCGCACTGAAGCTTTCTTT.

The V and J genes are TRBV7-8 and TRBJ1-4; 8 bases fit TRBD1. CDR3 length equals 15 residues. The J segment lost 8 bases and the V segment lost 4 bases, leaving 9 bases of the junction unmatched. The germline gives CDR1 SGHVS, CDR2 FQNEAQ. CDR3 in DNA: TGTGCCAGCAGCTCCTATGACAGGGGCGAAGAAAAACTGTTTTTT. This sequence encodes CASSSYDRGEEKLFF. Variable domain in full (rest from reference TRBV7-8 and TRBJ1-4): GAGVSQSPRYKVAKRGQDVALRCDPISGHVSLFWYQQALGQGPEFLTYFQNEAQLDKSGLPSDRFFAERPEGSVSTLKIQRTQQEDSAVYLCASSSYDRGEEKLFFGSGTQLSVL.

This clonotype was found once. The chain carries TRBV5-6 and TRBJ2-7, with 7 bases lining up with TRBD1. Trimming took 1 base from V and 3 from J; bases not matched to a gene: 4. Germline V gene data show CDR1 as SGHDT and CDR2 as YYEEEE. CDR3 length equals 14 residues. This chain's CDR3 is CASSLSQGVYEQYF. The CDR3 region has the DNA TGTGCCAGCAGCTTGAGTCAGGGGGTCTACGAGCAGTACTTC.